This entry concerns a single T cell receptor (beta chain). Antigen unknown. This sample was taken from a study of cytomegalovirus exposure and HLA in healthy donors. Study results and caveats: DRB1 had the most TCR associations and HLA-C the fewest, a later analysis found, with rates varying by HLA locus. The majority of TCR sequences were rare, yet some public TCRs appeared in many donors. Being productive about 87% or about 30% of the time was typical of most TCR beta V segments in an earlier analysis.

J was trimmed by 0 bases and V by 4 bases; bases with no gene match: 2. Germline V gene data show CDR1 as SGHVS and CDR2 as FQNEAQ. The CDR3 is made up of 14 amino acids. Primers: 60 Vbeta forward and 13 Jbeta reverse. Measured with immunoSEQ multiplex PCR; TCRdb has only the in-frame clones, and not every one. The sample yields 100,000 to 150,000 clones, around 76% seen once. The sequence came from a man aged 60-69 years in good health and CMV-seropositive. The chain uses TRBV7-8 and TRBJ1-1; TRBD1 matches at 7 bases. Sequencing was performed on PBMCs. The CDR3 reads CASSYRGVNTEAFF. The DNA for the CDR3 is TGTGCCAGCAGCTACAGGGGAGTGAACACTGAAGCTTTCTTT.